Here is one T cell receptor (beta chain) with its context. This entry is derived from a study of T cell responses to AZD1222 COVID-19 vaccine. V was trimmed by 8 bases and J by 2 bases, leaving 11 bases between them. The CDR3 length is 13 residues. Germline V gene lookup returns CDR1 MNHEY and CDR2 SVGAGI. Measured with immunoSEQ multiplex PCR; TCRdb has only the in-frame clones, and not every one. Of approximately 28,000 clones listed, roughly 90% are singletons. This TCR came from an adult who received the AZD1222 COVID-19 vaccine. Sequencing was performed on peripheral blood, taken 28 days after the second AZD1222 dose. The chain links TRBV6-5 to TRBJ2-3, with a possible D match to TRBD1 (6 bases). The CDR3 here is CASCRGITDTQYF. The CDR3 DNA reads as TGTGCCAGCTGCAGGGGCATCACAGATACGCAGTATTTT.